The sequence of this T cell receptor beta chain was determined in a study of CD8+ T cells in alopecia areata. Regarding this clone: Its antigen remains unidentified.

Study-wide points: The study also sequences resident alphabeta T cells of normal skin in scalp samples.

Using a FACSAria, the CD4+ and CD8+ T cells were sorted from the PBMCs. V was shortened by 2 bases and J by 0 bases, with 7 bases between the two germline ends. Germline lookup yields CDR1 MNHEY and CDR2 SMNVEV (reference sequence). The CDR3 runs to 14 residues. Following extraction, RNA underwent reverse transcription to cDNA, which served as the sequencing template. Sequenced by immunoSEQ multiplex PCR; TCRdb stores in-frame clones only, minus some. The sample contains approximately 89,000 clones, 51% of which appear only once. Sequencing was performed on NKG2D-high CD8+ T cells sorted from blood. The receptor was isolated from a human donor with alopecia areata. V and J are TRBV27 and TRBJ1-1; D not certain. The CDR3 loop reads CASSLSIMNTEAFF. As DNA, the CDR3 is TGTGCCAGCAGTTTAAGTATAATGAACACTGAAGCTTTCTTT.